This passage covers 14 T cell receptor beta chains from one sample sequenced in a study of blood T cell repertoires in COVID-19. Assay: immunoSEQ multiplex PCR; the TCRdb copy retains only in-frame clones and omits some. The sample shows approximately 380,000 clones, 85% of them seen only once. The sequenced sample was peripheral blood. The receptors originated from a woman aged 18-30 years with acute or convalescent COVID-19.

The rearrangement links TRBV2 to TRBJ2-3, with D possibly TRBD2 on 6 matching bases. Germline-derived CDR1 and CDR2 are SNHLY and FYNNEI. There are 14 residues in the CDR3. V gave up 6 bases and J gave up 7 bases, with 17 bases separating them. CDR3 nucleotides: TGTGCCAGCAGGGGTTTGGGGGAGGTTTATACGCAGTATTTT. It specifies CASRGLGEVYTQYF.

The table lists this clone with a few counts. V gene TRBV5-6 combines with J gene TRBJ1-2; D uncertain. The V and J ends lost 1 base and 4 bases respectively, with 8 bases between them. Germline V gene lookup returns CDR1 SGHDT and CDR2 YYEEEE. The CDR3 is 13 amino acids. The CDR3 is CASSLLAFYGYTF. The CDR3 nucleotides read TGTGCCAGCAGCTTGTTAGCGTTCTATGGCTACACCTTC. The variable domain in full, completed from reference TRBV5-6 and TRBJ1-2, reads DAGVTQSPTHLIKTRGQQVTLRCSPKSGHDTVSWYQQALGQGPQFIFQYYEEEERQRGNFPDRFSGHQFPNYSSELNVNALLLGDSALYLCASSLLAFYGYTFGSGTRLTVV.

The chain recombines TRBV4-1 with TRBJ2-7; D remains unclear. Trimming cost V 2 bases and J 0 bases, with 8 bases left between them. Germline V gene sequence: CDR1 MGHRA, CDR2 YSYEKL. The CDR3 consists of 14 residues. The CDR3 is CASSQSSPSYEQYF. CDR3 in DNA: TGCGCCAGCAGCCAATCCTCTCCCTCCTACGAGCAGTACTTC.

The rearrangement joins TRBV9 to TRBJ2-1; 12 positions match TRBD2. V lost 3 bases and J lost 0; bases outside the gene matches: 4. CDR3 length: 17 residues. Per germline, CDR1 SGDLS and CDR2 YYNGEE. The CDR3 here is CASSDGLAGSSYNEQFF. The CDR3 nucleotides read TGTGCCAGCAGCGACGGACTAGCGGGGAGCTCCTACAATGAGCAGTTCTTC.

V usage is TRBV6-5 and J usage is TRBJ2-7; 7 positions agree with TRBD1. Trimming took 7 bases from V and 3 from J; bases not matched to a gene: 9. Germline V lookup: CDR1 MNHEY, CDR2 SVGAGI. This CDR3 comprises 14 residues. CDR3 loop: CASNQFDRVYEQYF. CDR3 sequence (DNA): TGTGCCAGCAACCAGTTTGACAGGGTCTACGAGCAGTACTTC.

V gene TRBV5-1 combines with J gene TRBJ2-5, with 7 nucleotides matching TRBD1. There are 15 residues in the CDR3. Germline lookup yields CDR1 SGHRS and CDR2 YFSETQ. V was pared by 0 bases and J by 2 bases, with 4 bases of the junction left unmatched. The CDR3 reads CASSLDGTDQETQYF. The CDR3 DNA reads as TGCGCCAGCAGCTTGGATGGGACAGATCAAGAGACCCAGTACTTC. The entire variable domain, with the rest obtained from reference TRBV5-1 and TRBJ2-5, is as follows: KAGVTQTPRYLIKTRGQQVTLSCSPISGHRSVSWYQQTPGQGLQFLFEYFSETQRNKGNFPGRFSGRQFSNSRSEMNVSTLELGDSALYLCASSLDGTDQETQYFGPGTRLLVL.

The rearrangement uses TRBV5-1 and TRBJ2-3; 7 bases align to TRBD1. The CDR3 length is 14 residues. Germline values: CDR1 SGHRS, CDR2 YFSETQ. Unmatched junction bases numbered 8, after V lost 2 bases and J lost 8 bases. The CDR3 sequence: CASSLEQGMGTQYF. In nucleotides, the CDR3 is TGCGCCAGCAGCTTAGAACAGGGGATGGGTACGCAGTATTTT.

The V gene is TRBV19, the J gene TRBJ1-3, with D uncertain. Deletions cut 2 bases from V and 0 bases from J, with 14 bases between. The length of the CDR3 is 17 residues. From germline, CDR1 is LNHDA and CDR2 SQIVND (reference sequence). The CDR3 is CASSIWSGVSSGNTIYF. The CDR3 nucleotides are TGTGCCAGTAGTATATGGTCGGGTGTTAGCTCTGGAAACACCATATATTTT.

The chain employs TRBV7-3 and TRBJ2-5, with D unclear. The CDR3 covers 13 residues. Trimming stripped 3 bases from V and 5 bases from J, with 10 bases between. The germline V gene encodes CDR1 SGHTA and CDR2 FQGTGA. The DNA of the CDR3 is TGTGCCAGCAGCTTCGGATCGCGGGAGACCCAGTACTTC. Protein product: CASSFGSRETQYF.

The chain employs TRBV5-1 and TRBJ2-1, with 7 nucleotides matching TRBD1. The CDR3 runs 16 residues. Germline CDR1 and CDR2: SGHRS and YFSETQ. V was pared by 4 bases and J by 6 bases, with 13 bases of the junction left unmatched. The CDR3: CASSNSPGGSGNEQFF. CDR3 DNA sequence: TGCGCCAGCAGCAACTCCCCAGGGGGATCGGGCAATGAGCAGTTCTTC.

J is TRBJ2-1 and V is TRBV4-1; the D gene is possibly TRBD2 (6 bases). The germline CDR1 and CDR2 sequences are MGHRA and YSYEKL. This CDR3 comprises 11 residues. Trimming pared 0 bases from V and 12 bases from J, leaving 6 bases between. In DNA, the CDR3 is TGCGCCAGCAGCCAAGAGGGGGGGCAGTTCTTC. Translation gives CASSQEGGQFF.

V gene TRBV19 combines with J gene TRBJ2-1; TRBD2 matches 12 bases. Germline lookup yields CDR1 LNHDA and CDR2 SQIVND (reference sequence). This CDR3 contains 15 residues. The junction had 1 base not matched to a gene; V was cut back by 1 base and J by 6 bases. The CDR3, as DNA: TGTGCCAGTAGTATAGCTAGCGGGGGGGCCAATGAGCAGTTCTTC. It translates to CASSIASGGANEQFF.

The chain couples TRBV5-4 to TRBJ2-2; 9 positions match TRBD1. V trimming: 6 bases; J trimming: 4 bases; junction bases outside the gene matches: 10. Per the germline V gene, CDR1 is SGHNT and CDR2 is YYREEE (reference sequence). The CDR3 is 16 residues long. CDR3 DNA: TGTGCCAGCACCTCCAGCTGGGACAGGGCCACCGGGGAGCTGTTTTTT. The encoded protein is CASTSSWDRATGELFF.

The genes are TRBV15 and TRBJ1-2; D ambiguous. V was cut by 5 bases and J by 8 bases, with 15 bases left in between. There are 13 residues in the CDR3. Per germline, CDR1 LNHNV and CDR2 YYDKDF (reference sequence). The CDR3 DNA follows: TGTGCCACCAGCTCCAATTTGAACCGGGGCTACACCTTC. It encodes CATSSNLNRGYTF.